This TCR beta chain was retrieved from a study of CD8+CD57+ T cells in acquired aplastic anemia. Study information: Recorded DNA amounts for sorted CD4+ and CD8+ cells had an average of approximately 3 ug.

Sequencing was done on patients that had shown CD8+CD57+ cell expansion by flow cytometry. This clonotype appeared a single time. Researchers used genomic DNA as the template to profile TCR beta VDJ and CDR3. TCRdb analysed the reads with MiXCR anew, one entry per CDR3 protein. The data contain fewer than 200,000 distinct CDR3 sequences, about two thirds of them singletons. This CDR3 contains 14 residues. Germline V lookup: CDR1 SNHLY, CDR2 FYNNEI. V lost 1 base to trimming and J lost 10 bases, with 16 bases between them. Sequenced material: sorted CD4+, CD8+, or CD8+CD57+ T cells (not recorded which) from PBMCs. The chain combines TRBV2 with TRBJ1-1, with D possibly being TRBD1 (6 bases). This TCR came from a human donor with aplastic anemia. The CDR3 DNA reads as TGTGCCAGCAGTGAAGTCGGTTTGTTGACAGGAGCTTTCTTT. Its protein product is CASSEVGLLTGAFF.